This TCR beta chain was retrieved from a study of T cell responses to AZD1222 COVID-19 vaccine. Clones were sequenced by immunoSEQ multiplex PCR, and TCRdb holds only the in-frame ones, with some missing. The table records around 84,000 clones, 80% to 90% of them present only once. CDR1 SNHLY and CDR2 FYNNEI come from the germline V gene. Between the trimmed V and J ends, which lost 4 bases and 10 bases, there was a span of 11 bases. This CDR3 is 12 amino acids long. The starting material was peripheral blood, obtained on day 0 of AZD1222 vaccination. The TCR originated in an adult in good health. V gene TRBV2 combines with J gene TRBJ1-5, with D possibly TRBD1 on 5 matching bases. This chain's CDR3 is CASSVGGGPQHF. The CDR3 nucleotides are TGTGCCAGCAGTGTGGGGGGTGGACCCCAGCATTTT.